These T cell receptor beta chains were read from a single sample in a study of metastatic and nonmetastatic thyroid tumors. TCRdb re-analyzed the PCR reads through MiXCR. Found here are fewer than 30,000 clones, more than 20% of them singletons; the top ten hold about a quarter. Sequenced: blood. Source of these receptors: a male donor with papillary thyroid cancer or a benign thyroid nodule (not recorded which). Some clones in this sample may be carry-over from other donors' samples. Each CDR3 is given with its conserved first and last residue. D genes are given only for firm matches. Not all rows give a size; the values are once, few, many and, for expanded clones, a class.

many,TRBJ2-3,.,TRBV5-1,CASRSLPGTDTQYF,TGCGCCAGCAGAAGTCTCCCAGGCACAGATACGCAGTATTTT
many,TRBJ1-1,.,TRBV11-2,CASSFRTGPNTEAFF,TGTGCCAGCAGCTTCAGAACAGGACCTAACACTGAAGCTTTCTTT
many,TRBJ2-1,TRBD2,TRBV7-9,CASSLSSGGGNEQFF,TGTGCCAGCAGCTTGTCTAGCGGGGGGGGCAATGAGCAGTTCTTC
few,TRBJ2-7,.,TRBV14,CASSQERFYEQYF,TGTGCCAGCAGCCAAGAGAGGTTTTACGAGCAGTACTTC
.,TRBJ2-2,TRBD2,TRBV4-1,CASSQDPPPILAGVTWELFF,TGCGCCAGCAGCCAAGACCCCCCCCCGATTCTAGCGGGAGTAACCTGGGAGCTGTTTTTT
many,TRBJ1-1,TRBD1,TRBV30,CAWSGTGGVNTEAFF,TGTGCCTGGAGTGGGACAGGGGGCGTGAACACTGAAGCTTTCTTT
many,TRBJ2-7,.,TRBV4-1,CASSQFSSYEQYF,TGCGCCAGCAGCCAATTTTCCTCCTACGAGCAGTACTTC
many,TRBJ2-1,.,TRBV28,CASKGGSKYQFF,TGTGCCAGCAAAGGGGGGAGTAAATATCAGTTCTTC
many,TRBJ1-2,.,TRBV10-3,CAISDGTKDDYGYTF,TGTGCCATCAGTGATGGGACGAAAGATGACTATGGCTACACCTTC
many,TRBJ2-7,.,TRBV6-2/TRBV6-3,CASSPRLGGDEQYF,TGTGCCAGCAGCCCTCGACTAGGGGGAGACGAGCAGTACTTC
.,TRBJ2-7,TRBD1,TRBV28,CASTRSPDRGSRNEQYF,TGTGCCAGCACCAGGTCCCCAGACAGGGGATCAAGGAACGAGCAGTACTTC
.,TRBJ2-7,.,TRBV11-3,CDSSFFRKTSEQNF,TGTGACAGCAGCTTTTTCCGGAAAACGTCCGAGCAGAACTTC
.,TRBJ2-7,TRBD1,TRBV5-1,CASSTLTGGSNEQYF,TGCGCCAGCAGCACCCTTACAGGGGGTTCAAACGAGCAGTACTTC
many,TRBJ1-1,.,TRBV6-4,CASSDSSPRKETEAFF,TGTGCCAGCAGTGACTCGAGCCCGAGAAAGGAGACTGAAGCTTTCTTT
once,TRBJ2-2,.,TRBV2,CASSGYLGVGTGQLFF,TGTGCCAGCAGTGGGTACTTGGGGGTGGGCACCGGGCAGCTGTTTTTT
many,TRBJ2-3,TRBD2,TRBV6-1,CASSATIAGGADTQYF,TGTGCCAGCAGCGCAACTATAGCGGGAGGGGCAGATACGCAGTATTTT
many,TRBJ2-2,TRBD1,TRBV7-6,CASSPTGDTGELFF,TGTGCCAGCAGCCCGACAGGGGACACCGGGGAGCTGTTTTTT
many,TRBJ1-6,TRBD1,TRBV30,CAWSADRAGSSPLHF,TGTGCCTGGAGTGCCGACAGGGCTGGAAGCTCACCCCTCCACTTT
medium-sized,TRBJ1-3,.,TRBV4-1,CASSKESGNTIYF,TGCGCCAGCAGCAAGGAATCTGGAAACACCATATATTTT
many,TRBJ2-1,TRBD2,TRBV13,CASSPSGRDFSYNEQFF,TGTGCCAGCAGCCCCTCCGGGAGGGACTTCTCCTACAATGAGCAGTTCTTC
.,TRBJ1-3,.,TRBV11-3,CASSSRDRSGYTIYF,TGTGCCAGCAGCTCCAGGGACCGCTCTGGATACACCATATATTTT
.,TRBJ1-1,TRBD1,TRBV5-1,CASSQGQGGWTEAFF,TGCGCCAGCAGCCAGGGACAGGGGGGTTGGACTGAAGCTTTCTTT
many,TRBJ1-2,.,TRBV6-1,CASSSPLLDRLYGYTF,TGTGCCAGCAGTTCGCCCCTCCTGGACAGACTCTATGGCTACACCTTC
many,TRBJ1-1,TRBD1,TRBV3-1,CASSRGQGNTEAFF,TGTGCCAGCAGCCGAGGACAGGGGAACACTGAAGCTTTCTTT
many,TRBJ2-1,.,TRBV10-3,CAISEPGAVRDEQFF,TGTGCCATCAGTGAGCCAGGGGCAGTTCGGGATGAGCAGTTCTTC
once,TRBJ2-3,.,TRBV11-2,CSSSRNLRPSTDTQYF,TGTTCCAGCAGTCGTAACCTAAGGCCAAGCACAGATACGCAGTATTTT
.,TRBJ2-7,TRBD2,TRBV19,CDSGARCEQYF,TGTGACAGCGGGGCCCGTTGCGAGCAGTACTTC
many,TRBJ2-3,TRBD2,TRBV6-1,CASRSPSGVGTDTQYF,TGTGCCAGCAGATCCCCTAGCGGGGTGGGGACAGATACGCAGTATTTT
many,TRBJ2-1,TRBD2,TRBV7-3,CASSLRLAGGDEQFF,TGTGCCAGCAGCCTAAGACTAGCGGGAGGCGATGAGCAGTTCTTC
medium-sized,TRBJ1-6,TRBD1,TRBV11-3,CASSEGQGTYNSPLHF,TGTGCCAGCAGCGAGGGACAGGGGACCTATAATTCACCCCTCCACTTT
many,TRBJ2-7,TRBD2,TRBV6-2/TRBV6-3,CASSYKSRGGTYEQYF,TGTGCCAGCAGTTATAAGAGTCGGGGGGGGACCTACGAGCAGTACTTC
many,TRBJ1-2,.,TRBV27,CASSLLTATGTYGYTF,TGTGCCAGCAGTTTATTGACCGCCACAGGTACCTATGGCTACACCTTC
few,TRBJ2-5,.,TRBV6-5,CASSYSSGLQETQYF,TGTGCCAGCAGTTACTCGAGCGGCCTCCAAGAGACCCAGTACTTC
many,TRBJ1-4,.,TRBV9,CASSVWGTTNEKLFF,TGTGCCAGCAGTGTCTGGGGAACAACTAATGAAAAACTGTTTTTT
.,TRBJ2-6,.,TRBV30,CAWTNAGANVLTF,TGTGCCTGGACTAACGCTGGGGCCAACGTCCTGACTTTC
.,TRBJ1-2,.,TRBV27,CASSLGGHYGYTF,TGTGCCAGCAGTTTAGGCGGGCACTATGGCTACACCTTC
.,TRBJ2-1,TRBD1,TRBV5-1,CASSSGQGSYNEQFF,TGCGCCAGCAGCTCAGGACAGGGCTCCTACAATGAGCAGTTCTTC
.,TRBJ1-1,.,TRBV20-1,CSAIGVQGDTEAFF,TGCAGTGCTATCGGAGTACAGGGCGACACTGAAGCTTTCTTT
many,TRBJ1-4,.,TRBV9,CASSLSGRVGEKLFF,TGTGCCAGCAGCCTCTCGGGCAGGGTGGGTGAAAAACTGTTTTTT
many,TRBJ2-1,TRBD1,TRBV11-3,CASSDRGAYNEQFF,TGTGCCAGTTCAGACAGGGGAGCCTACAATGAGCAGTTCTTC
many,TRBJ2-7,.,TRBV7-9,CASSLTQESYEQYF,TGTGCCAGCAGCTTAACACAGGAATCCTACGAGCAGTACTTC
.,TRBJ2-7,.,TRBV5-1,CASNTGDSYEQYF,TGCGCCAGCAACACTGGGGACTCCTACGAGCAGTACTTC
once,TRBJ2-1,.,TRBV6-5,CASSYRGFNEQFF,TGTGCCAGCAGTTACCGGGGGTTCAATGAGCAGTTCTTC
many,TRBJ1-6,TRBD1,TRBV28,CASRLSDRGNSPLHF,TGTGCCAGCAGACTATCGGACAGGGGAAATTCACCCCTCCACTTT
many,TRBJ1-2,.,TRBV2,CASTRDRNYGYTF,TGTGCCAGCACGAGGGACCGAAACTATGGCTACACCTTC
many,TRBJ2-1,.,TRBV27,CASSLSSGTYNEQFF,TGTGCCAGCAGTTTGAGTAGCGGCACCTACAATGAGCAGTTCTTC
many,TRBJ1-1,.,TRBV5-1,CTSSPRGQGRTEAFF,TGCACCAGCAGCCCCCGAGGGCAGGGGAGGACTGAAGCTTTCTTT
many,TRBJ2-3,TRBD1,TRBV6-4,CASSETGSGTDTQYF,TGTGCCAGCAGTGAGACAGGGTCGGGCACAGATACGCAGTATTTT
many,TRBJ1-2,.,TRBV19,CASQRDYGYTF,TGTGCCAGCCAACGGGACTATGGCTACACCTTC
.,TRBJ2-5,.,TRBV6-1,CASSSSSGETQYF,TGTGCCAGCAGCTCCAGCTCTGGGGAGACCCAGTACTTC